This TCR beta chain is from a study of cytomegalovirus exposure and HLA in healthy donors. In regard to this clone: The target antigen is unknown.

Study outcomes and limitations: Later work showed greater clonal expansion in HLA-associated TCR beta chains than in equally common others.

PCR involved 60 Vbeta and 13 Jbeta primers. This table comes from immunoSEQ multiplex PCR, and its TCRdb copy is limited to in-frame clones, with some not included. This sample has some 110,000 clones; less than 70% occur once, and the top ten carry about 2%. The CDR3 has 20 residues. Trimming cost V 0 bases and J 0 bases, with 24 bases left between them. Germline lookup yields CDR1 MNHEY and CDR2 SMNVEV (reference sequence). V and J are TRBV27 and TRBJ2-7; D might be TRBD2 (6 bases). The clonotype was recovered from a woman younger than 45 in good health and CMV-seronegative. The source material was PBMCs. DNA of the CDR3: TGTGCCAGCAGTTTATCGGAACCCGCCAGCTTGGCGGGGAGCTCCTACGAGCAGTACTTC. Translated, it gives CASSLSEPASLAGSSYEQYF.